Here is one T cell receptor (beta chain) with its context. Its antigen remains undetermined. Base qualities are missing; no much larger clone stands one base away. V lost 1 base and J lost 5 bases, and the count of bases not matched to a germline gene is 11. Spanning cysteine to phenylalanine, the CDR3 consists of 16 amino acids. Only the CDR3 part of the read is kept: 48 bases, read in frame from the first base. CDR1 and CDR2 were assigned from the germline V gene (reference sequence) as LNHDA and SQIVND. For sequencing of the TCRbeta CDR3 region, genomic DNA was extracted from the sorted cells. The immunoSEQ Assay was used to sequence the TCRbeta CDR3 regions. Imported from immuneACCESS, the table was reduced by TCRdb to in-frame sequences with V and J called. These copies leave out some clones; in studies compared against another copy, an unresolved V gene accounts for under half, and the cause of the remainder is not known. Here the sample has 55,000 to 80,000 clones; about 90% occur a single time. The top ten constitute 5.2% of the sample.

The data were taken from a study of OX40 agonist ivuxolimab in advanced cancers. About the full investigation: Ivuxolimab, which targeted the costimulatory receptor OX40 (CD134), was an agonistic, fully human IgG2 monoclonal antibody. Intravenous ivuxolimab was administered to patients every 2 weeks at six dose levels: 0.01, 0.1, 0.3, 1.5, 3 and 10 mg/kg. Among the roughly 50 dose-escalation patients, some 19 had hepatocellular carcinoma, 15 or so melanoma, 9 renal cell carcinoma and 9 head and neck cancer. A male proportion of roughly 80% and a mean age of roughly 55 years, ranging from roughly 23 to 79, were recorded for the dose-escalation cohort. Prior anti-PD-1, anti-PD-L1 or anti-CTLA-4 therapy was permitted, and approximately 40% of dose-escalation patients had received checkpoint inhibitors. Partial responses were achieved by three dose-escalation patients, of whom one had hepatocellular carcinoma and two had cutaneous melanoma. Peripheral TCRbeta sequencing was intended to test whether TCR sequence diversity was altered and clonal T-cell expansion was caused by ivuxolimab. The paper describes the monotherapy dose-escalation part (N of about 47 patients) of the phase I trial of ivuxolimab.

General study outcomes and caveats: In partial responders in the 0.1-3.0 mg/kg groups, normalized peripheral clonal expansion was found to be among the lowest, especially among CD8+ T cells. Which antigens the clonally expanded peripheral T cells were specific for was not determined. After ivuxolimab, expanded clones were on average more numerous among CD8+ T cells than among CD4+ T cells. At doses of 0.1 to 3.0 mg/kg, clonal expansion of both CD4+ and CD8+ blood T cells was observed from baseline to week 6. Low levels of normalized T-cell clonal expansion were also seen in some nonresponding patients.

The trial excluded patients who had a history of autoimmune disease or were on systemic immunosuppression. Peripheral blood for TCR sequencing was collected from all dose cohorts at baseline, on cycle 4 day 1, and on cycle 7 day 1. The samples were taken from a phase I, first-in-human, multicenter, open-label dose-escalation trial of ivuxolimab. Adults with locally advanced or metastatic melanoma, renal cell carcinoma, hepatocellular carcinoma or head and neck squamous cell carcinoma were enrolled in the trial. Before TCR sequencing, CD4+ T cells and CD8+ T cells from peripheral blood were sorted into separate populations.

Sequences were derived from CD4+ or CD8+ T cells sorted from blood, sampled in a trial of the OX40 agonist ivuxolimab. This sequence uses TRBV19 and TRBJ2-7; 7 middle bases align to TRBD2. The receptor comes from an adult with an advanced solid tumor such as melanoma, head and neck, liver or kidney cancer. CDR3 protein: CASSIGTTGTTNEQYF. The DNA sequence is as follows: TGTGCCAGTAGTATAGGGACGACCGGGACTACTAACGAGCAGTACTTC.